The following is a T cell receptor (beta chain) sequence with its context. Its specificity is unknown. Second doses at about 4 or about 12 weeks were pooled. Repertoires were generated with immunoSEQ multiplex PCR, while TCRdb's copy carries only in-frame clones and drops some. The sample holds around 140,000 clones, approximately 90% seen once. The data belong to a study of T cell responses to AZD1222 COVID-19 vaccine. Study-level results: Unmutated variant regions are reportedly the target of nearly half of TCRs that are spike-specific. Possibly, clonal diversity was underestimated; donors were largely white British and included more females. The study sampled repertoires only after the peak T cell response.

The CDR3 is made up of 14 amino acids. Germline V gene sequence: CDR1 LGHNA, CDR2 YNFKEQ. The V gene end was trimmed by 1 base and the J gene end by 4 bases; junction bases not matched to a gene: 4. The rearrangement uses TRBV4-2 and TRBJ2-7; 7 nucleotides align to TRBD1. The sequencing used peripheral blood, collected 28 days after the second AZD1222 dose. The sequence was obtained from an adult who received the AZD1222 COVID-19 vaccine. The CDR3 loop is CASSQGQGNYEQYF. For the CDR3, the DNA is TGTGCCAGCAGCCAAGGACAGGGCAATTACGAGCAGTACTTC.